This entry describes one T cell receptor (beta chain). The antigen remains undetermined. This sample was taken from a study of blood T cells in healthy people across ages. Study-level results: Measured against age, TCR beta diversity per million T cells decreased in a roughly linear manner.

Alongside a J-beta primer mix, a sample-barcoded 5' primer served in a second PCR lasting about 7 to 12 cycles. TCRdb itself ran the 5' RACE reads through MiXCR, one entry per CDR3 protein. There are about 750,000 distinct CDR3 sequences in the sample; roughly 53% occur only once, and about two fifths lies in the top ten. Trimming took off 2 bases at V and 3 bases at J, with 11 bases between the two ends. The CDR3 is 15 residues long. Germline V gene data show CDR1 as DFQATT and CDR2 as SNEGSKA (reference sequence). The clonotype originates from an elderly man in good health. The genes are TRBV20-1 and TRBJ2-6; D call uncertain. Sequencing input: blood. The CDR3 spells CSARQFGLGANVLTF. The CDR3 DNA is TGCAGTGCTAGACAATTCGGCCTTGGGGCCAACGTCCTGACTTTC.